The clone carrying this TCR beta chain has at least ten counts. Its antigen is currently unknown. Ophthalmopathy patients had Clinical Activity Score at least 3, NOSPECS grade at least 4, duration under 3 months. Orbital computed tomography, thyroid ultrasound, serum thyroxine and TRAb, and clinical symptoms together informed the diagnoses. The sample originates from a study of T cells in Graves' hyperthyroidism and ophthalmopathy. The overall study: The initial diagnosis was the point when peripheral blood was collected, ahead of any treatment. The study's findings and limits: In blood, most of the thyroid clonotypes expanded above 0.001 were also present.

Amplified regions were TCR beta CDR3 sequences from RNA transcripts. The TCR CDR3 first-round RT-PCR relied on the HTBI primer set. MiXCR, run by TCRdb on the multiplex PCR reads, gives a single entry per CDR3 protein. This sample has some 550,000 distinct CDR3 sequences; about a sixth occur once, and the top ten carry 2.5% to 4%. Trimming pared 6 bases from V and 2 bases from J, leaving 14 bases between. The germline V gene has CDR1 MNHEY and CDR2 SMNVEV (reference sequence). The CDR3 totals 14 residues. Sequenced input: blood. The chain combines TRBV27 with TRBJ2-7; tentatively, D is TRBD1 (6 bases). This clonotype originated in a woman aged 40 to 50 with Graves' ophthalmopathy. In DNA, the CDR3 is TGTGCCAGCAGGGTCGACAGGTTAACCTACGAGCAGTACTTC. Amino acids: CASRVDRLTYEQYF.